A single sample is the source of the 2 T cell receptor beta chains below, sequenced in a study of blood T cells in healthy people across ages. Using a J-beta primer mix together with a sample-barcoded 5' primer, a second PCR was run for about 6 to 12 cycles. TCRdb called the 5' RACE reads again in MiXCR, with one record for every CDR3 protein. The sample holds roughly 1.9 million distinct CDR3 sequences, about two fifths seen once. The sample consisted of blood. The receptor source for this set is a human donor in good health.

In this sample, this clonotype turned up a few times. This rearrangement joins TRBV2 to TRBJ1-2; 10 bases are a match to TRBD1. CDR3 length: 14 amino acids. The V gene end was trimmed by 7 bases and the J gene end by 8 bases; junction bases not matched to a gene: 10. Germline V lookup: CDR1 SNHLY, CDR2 FYNNEI. The chain's CDR3 is CASTLETGGGGYTF. CDR3 bases: TGTGCCAGCACCTTGGAGACAGGGGGCGGCGGCTACACCTTC.

Ten or more counts support this clonotype. The gene calls are TRBV7-8 and TRBJ1-4; D is unclear. CDR3 length: 17 residues. Trimming took off 2 bases at V and 0 bases at J, with 13 bases between the two ends. Per the germline V gene, CDR1 is SGHVS and CDR2 is FQNEAQ. CDR3 sequence reads: CASSLFWGLATNEKLFF. CDR3 sequence (DNA): TGTGCCAGCAGCTTATTCTGGGGTCTTGCAACTAATGAAAAACTGTTTTTT.